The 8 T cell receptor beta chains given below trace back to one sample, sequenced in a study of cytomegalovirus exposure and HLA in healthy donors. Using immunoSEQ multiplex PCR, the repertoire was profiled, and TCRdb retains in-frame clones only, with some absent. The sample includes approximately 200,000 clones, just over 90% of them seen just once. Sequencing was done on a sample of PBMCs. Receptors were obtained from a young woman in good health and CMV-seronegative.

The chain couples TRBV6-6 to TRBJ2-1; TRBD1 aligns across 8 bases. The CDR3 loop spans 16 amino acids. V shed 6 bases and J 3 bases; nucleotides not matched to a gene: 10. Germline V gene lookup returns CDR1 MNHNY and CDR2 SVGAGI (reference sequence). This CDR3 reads CASSNPTGADYNEQFF. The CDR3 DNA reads TGTGCCAGCAGCAACCCGACAGGGGCGGACTACAATGAGCAGTTCTTC.

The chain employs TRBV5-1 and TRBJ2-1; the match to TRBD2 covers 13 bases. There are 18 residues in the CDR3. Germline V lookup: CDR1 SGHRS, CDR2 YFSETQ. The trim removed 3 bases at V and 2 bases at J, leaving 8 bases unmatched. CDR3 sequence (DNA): TGCGCCAGCAGCTCTACCGGGACTAGCGGGACGACCTACAATGAGCAGTTCTTC. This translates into CASSSTGTSGTTYNEQFF.

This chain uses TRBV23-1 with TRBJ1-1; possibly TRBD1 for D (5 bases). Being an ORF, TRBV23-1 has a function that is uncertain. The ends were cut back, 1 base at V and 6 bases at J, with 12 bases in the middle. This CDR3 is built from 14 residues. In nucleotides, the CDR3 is TGCGCCAGCAGTCAATTCCTCAGGGTACCTGAAGCTTTCTTT. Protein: CASSQFLRVPEAFF.

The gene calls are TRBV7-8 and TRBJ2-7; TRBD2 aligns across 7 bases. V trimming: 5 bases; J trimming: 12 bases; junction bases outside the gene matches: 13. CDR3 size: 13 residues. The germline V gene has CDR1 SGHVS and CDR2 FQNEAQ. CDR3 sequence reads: CASSHGTMRDWYF. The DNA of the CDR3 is TGTGCCAGCAGCCACGGGACTATGCGGGATTGGTACTTC.

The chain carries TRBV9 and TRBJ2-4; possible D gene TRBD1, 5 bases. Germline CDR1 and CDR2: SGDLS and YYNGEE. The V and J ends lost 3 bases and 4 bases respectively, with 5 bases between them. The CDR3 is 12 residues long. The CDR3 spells CASSGQKNIQYF. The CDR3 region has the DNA TGTGCCAGCAGCGGACAGAAAAACATTCAGTACTTC.

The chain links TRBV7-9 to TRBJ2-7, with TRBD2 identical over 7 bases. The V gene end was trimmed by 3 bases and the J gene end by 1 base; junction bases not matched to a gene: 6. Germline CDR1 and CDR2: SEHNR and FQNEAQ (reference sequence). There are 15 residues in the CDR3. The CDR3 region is CASSFPSGPSYEQYF. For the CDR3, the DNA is TGTGCCAGCAGCTTCCCTAGCGGACCATCCTACGAGCAGTACTTC.

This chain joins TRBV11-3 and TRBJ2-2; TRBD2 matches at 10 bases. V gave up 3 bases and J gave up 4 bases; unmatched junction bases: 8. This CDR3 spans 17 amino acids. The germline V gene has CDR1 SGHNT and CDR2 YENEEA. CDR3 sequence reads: CASSFAAGGPGTGELFF. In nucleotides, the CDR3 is TGTGCCAGCAGCTTTGCAGCGGGAGGGCCGGGCACCGGGGAGCTGTTTTTT. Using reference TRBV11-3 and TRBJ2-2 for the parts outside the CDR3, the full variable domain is EAGVVQSPRYKIIEKKQPVAFWCNPISGHNTLYWYLQNLGQGPELLIRYENEEAVDDSQLPKDRFSAERLKGVDSTLKIQPAELGDSAVYLCASSFAAGGPGTGELFFGEGSRLTVL.

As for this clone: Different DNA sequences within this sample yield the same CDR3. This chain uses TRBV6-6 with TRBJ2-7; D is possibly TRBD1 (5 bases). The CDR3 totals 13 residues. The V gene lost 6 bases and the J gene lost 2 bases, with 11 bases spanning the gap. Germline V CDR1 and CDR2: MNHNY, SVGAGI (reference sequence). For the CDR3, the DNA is TGTGCCAGCAGCCGCGACAGAGCCTACGAGCAGTACTTC. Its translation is CASSRDRAYEQYF.